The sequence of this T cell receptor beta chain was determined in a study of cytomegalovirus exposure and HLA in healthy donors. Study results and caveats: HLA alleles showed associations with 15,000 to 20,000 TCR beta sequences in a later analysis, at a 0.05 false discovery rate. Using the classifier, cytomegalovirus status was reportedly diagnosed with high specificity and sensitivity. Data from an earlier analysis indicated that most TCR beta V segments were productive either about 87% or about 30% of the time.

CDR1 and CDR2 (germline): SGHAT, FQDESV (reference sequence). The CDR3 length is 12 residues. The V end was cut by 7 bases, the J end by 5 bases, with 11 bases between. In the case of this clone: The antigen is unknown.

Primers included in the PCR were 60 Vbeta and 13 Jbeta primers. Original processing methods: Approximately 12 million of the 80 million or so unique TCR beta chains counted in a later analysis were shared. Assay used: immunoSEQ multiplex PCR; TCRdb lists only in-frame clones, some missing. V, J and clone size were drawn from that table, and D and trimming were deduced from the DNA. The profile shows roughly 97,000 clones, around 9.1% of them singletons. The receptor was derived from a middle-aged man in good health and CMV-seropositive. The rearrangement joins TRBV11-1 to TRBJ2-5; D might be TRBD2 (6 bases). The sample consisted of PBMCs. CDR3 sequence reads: CASKRGGETQYF. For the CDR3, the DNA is TGTGCCAGCAAAAGGGGAGGCGAGACCCAGTACTTC.